The 18 T cell receptor beta chains below all came from one sample that was sequenced in a study of cytomegalovirus exposure and HLA in healthy donors (dated by TCRdb to about 2017). Receptor libraries were prepared by the immunoSEQ multiplex PCR assay. A mixture of 60 forward primers for TCR Vbeta segments and 13 reverse primers for TCR Jbeta segments was used in the multiplex PCR. The clones in this table, taken by TCRdb from immuneACCESS, are in-frame only. Not every clone is retained; where verified, under half of the shortfall comes from an unresolved V gene, and the cause of the rest is unknown. This sample's table carries tens of thousands of clones. 10% to 15% of the sample lies in the top ten. The material sequenced was PBMCs. The receptors here all came from a woman between 25 and 40 years old in good health and CMV-seropositive.

This chain joins TRBV5-1 and TRBJ1-3; D might be TRBD1 (6 bases). The CDR3 is 14 residues long. The V gene lost 2 bases and the J gene lost 3 bases, with 9 bases spanning the gap. Per germline, CDR1 SGHRS and CDR2 YFSETQ. CDR3 sequence: CASSLGGFGNTIYF. CDR3 coding DNA: TGCGCCAGCAGCTTAGGGGGATTTGGAAACACCATATATTTT.

This chain joins TRBV19 and TRBJ1-5; possibly TRBD1 for D (6 bases). CDR3 length equals 18 residues. Deletions cut 6 bases from V and 0 bases from J, with 21 bases between. Germline CDR1 reads LNHDA; CDR2 reads SQIVND (reference sequence). CDR3 nucleotides: TGTGCCAGTAGCAATTCCCGAGGGGGTACCAATAGCAATCAGCCCCAGCATTTT. This translates into CASSNSRGGTNSNQPQHF.

The chain employs TRBV19 and TRBJ1-1, with D tentatively TRBD1 (6 bases). The CDR3 runs 15 residues. Germline V gene data show CDR1 as LNHDA and CDR2 as SQIVND (reference sequence). V was trimmed by 4 bases and J by 2 bases, leaving 14 bases between them. DNA of the CDR3: TGTGCCAGTAGTAGTCCGGGACACACCAACACTGAAGCTTTCTTT. This encodes CASSSPGHTNTEAFF.

The chain is built from TRBV30 and TRBJ2-7, with D possibly being TRBD1 (5 bases). The CDR3 contains 13 residues. Trimming stripped 3 bases from V and 5 bases from J, with 14 bases between. The germline V gene has CDR1 GTSNPN and CDR2 SVGIG (reference sequence). CDR3: CAWRQGFTDEQYF. The CDR3, as DNA: TGTGCCTGGAGGCAGGGTTTCACCGACGAGCAGTACTTC.

V usage is TRBV25-1 and J usage is TRBJ1-6; D is uncertain. The V and J ends lost 3 bases and 5 bases respectively, with 14 bases between them. CDR1 and CDR2 (germline): MGHDK, SYGVNS. The CDR3 length is 16 residues. The CDR3 coding sequence is TGTGCCAGCAGTGATGGAGGCTCGGGTAATAATTCACCCCTCCACTTT. Translating gives CASSDGGSGNNSPLHF.

The chain carries TRBV7-2 and TRBJ1-2; D gene uncertain. CDR1 is SGHTA and CDR2 is FQGNSA in the germline V gene. The ends were cut back, 5 bases at V and 7 bases at J, with 14 bases in the middle. The CDR3 has 13 residues. The CDR3: CASSEIIRGGYTF. In DNA, the CDR3 is TGTGCCAGCAGCGAAATTATTCGCGGTGGCTACACCTTC.

The CDR3 bases are TGTGCCATCCAGTGGGGACAGGGGGCATCACCCCTCCACTTT. It codes for CAIQWGQGASPLHF. The chain is built from TRBV6-1 and TRBJ1-6, with 12 bases matching TRBD1. From germline, CDR1 is MNHNS and CDR2 SASEGT. The V segment lost 10 bases and the J segment 10 bases; nucleotides outside the gene matches: 8. CDR3 length equals 14 residues.

The chain links TRBV30 to TRBJ2-1; a weak D match, TRBD2 (7 bases). Trimming left V 0 bases short and J 12 bases short, with 18 bases between. Germline loops: CDR1 GTSNPN, CDR2 SVGIG (reference sequence). This CDR3 is built from 14 residues. The chain's CDR3 is CAWSVKGGAGWQFF. The DNA for the CDR3 is TGTGCCTGGAGTGTAAAAGGGGGGGCCGGCTGGCAGTTCTTC.

The chain is built from TRBV14 and TRBJ2-7, with unresolved D. Germline CDR1 is SGHDN and CDR2 is FVKESK. V was trimmed by 0 bases and J by 6 bases, leaving 9 bases between them. The CDR3 extends over 13 amino acids. The CDR3 here is CASSQDEISEQYF. DNA for the CDR3: TGTGCCAGCAGCCAAGATGAGATCTCCGAGCAGTACTTC.

This chain connects TRBV19 to TRBJ2-3; D is ambiguous. CDR1 is LNHDA and CDR2 is SQIVND in the germline V gene (reference sequence). The CDR3 contains 14 residues. Trimming cost V 3 bases and J 0 bases, with 7 bases left between them. CDR3 protein: CASSMGPSTDTQYF. CDR3 nucleotides: TGTGCCAGTAGTATGGGCCCTAGCACAGATACGCAGTATTTT.

This rearrangement joins TRBV6-5 to TRBJ2-2; D might be TRBD1 (6 bases). Germline assignment: CDR1 MNHEY and CDR2 SVGAGI. The CDR3 loop spans 14 amino acids. V was shortened by 10 bases and J by 4 bases, with 16 bases between the two germline ends. The CDR3 DNA reads TGTGCCACCTCCAGGGGATTTGGCACCGGGGAGCTGTTTTTT. Translating gives CATSRGFGTGELFF.

The chain recombines TRBV30 with TRBJ1-5; no reliable D call. Between the trimmed V and J ends, which lost 2 bases and 6 bases, there was a span of 8 bases. This CDR3 contains 12 residues. CDR1 and CDR2 from the germline V gene are GTSNPN and SVGIG (reference sequence). The CDR3: CAWSLSGQPQHF. The CDR3 DNA reads as TGTGCCTGGAGTCTTTCGGGTCAGCCCCAGCATTTT.

The V and J genes are TRBV7-9 and TRBJ1-4; weak D call: TRBD1 (5 bases). The V end lost 3 bases, the J end lost 8 bases, and 7 bases lay between the germline ends. Germline CDR1 reads SEHNR; CDR2 reads FQNEAQ (reference sequence). The CDR3 covers 12 residues. The CDR3 sequence is CASSLEGEKLFF. The CDR3 DNA is TGTGCCAGCAGCTTGGAGGGGGAAAAACTGTTTTTT.

The chain links TRBV6-1 to TRBJ1-4; D remains ambiguous. The CDR3 consists of 13 residues. Germline V gene lookup returns CDR1 MNHNS and CDR2 SASEGT. The V gene lost 0 bases and the J gene lost 10 bases, with 9 bases spanning the gap. The DNA for the CDR3 is TGTGCCAGCAGTGAAGCGCGGAGCGGAAAACTGTTTTTT. Amino acid sequence: CASSEARSGKLFF.

CDR3: CASSIQEGSYNNQPQHF. The CDR3 nucleotides read TGTGCCAGTAGTATTCAGGAGGGCTCGTATAACAATCAGCCCCAGCATTTT. The V gene is TRBV19, the J gene TRBJ1-5; D not resolved. Germline V gene data show CDR1 as LNHDA and CDR2 as SQIVND (reference sequence). Trimming removed 3 bases at V and 3 bases at J, with 18 bases between. The CDR3 is made up of 17 amino acids.

The genes are TRBV29-1 and TRBJ1-2; D is unclear. Germline V lookup: CDR1 SQVTM, CDR2 ANQGSEA. The CDR3 covers 15 residues. Trimming shortened V by 4 bases and J by 1 base, and 16 bases separated the two germline ends. The CDR3 region has the DNA TGCAGCGTTGGGACTAGGGATTTCCTTAACTATGGCTACACCTTC. Translating gives CSVGTRDFLNYGYTF.

The rearrangement joins TRBV30 to TRBJ2-2; possible D gene TRBD2, 5 bases. CDR3 length equals 14 residues. V gave up 0 bases and J gave up 6 bases, with 11 bases separating them. Germline V CDR1 and CDR2: GTSNPN, SVGIG (reference sequence). CDR3: CAWSVPGGPGELFF. The CDR3, as DNA: TGTGCCTGGAGTGTACCAGGAGGTCCCGGGGAGCTGTTTTTT.

This chain joins TRBV15 and TRBJ2-5, with D possibly TRBD1 on 8 matching bases. The CDR3 spans 16 residues. Deletions cut 1 base from V and 3 bases from J, with 15 bases between. Germline CDR1 and CDR2: LNHNV and YYDKDF (reference sequence). The CDR3 reads CATSRAGQGLKETQYF. For the CDR3, the DNA is TGTGCCACCAGCAGAGCCGGACAGGGACTAAAAGAGACCCAGTACTTC.